Listed below are T cell receptor beta chains from one sample, sequenced in a study of blood T cell repertoires in COVID-19. The protocol was immunoSEQ multiplex PCR, while the TCRdb copy is restricted to in-frame clones and leaves out a portion. The data show about 100,000 clones, about 77% seen once. Material for sequencing was peripheral blood. These receptor sequences come from a woman between 65 and 79 years old with acute or convalescent COVID-19. Each CDR3 is given with its conserved first and last residue. Each record gives: clone size, CDR3 length, V gene, D gene, J gene, CDR3 DNA, CDR3 protein. The D gene is left open where the match is weak. Clone sizes are given selectively: once, few, many, or a class where the clone is expanded.

once,13,TRBV20-1,-,TRBJ1-2,TGCAGTGCTAGTGACAGGATTAACTATGGCTACACCTTC,CSASDRINYGYTF
-,12,TRBV12-3/TRBV12-4,TRBD1,TRBJ1-2,TGTGCCAGCAGTACAGGGGACTATGGCTACACCTTC,CASSTGDYGYTF
once,14,TRBV5-8,-,TRBJ2-3,TGTGCCAGCTCCTATAGTCGGAGCACAGATACGCAGTATTTT,CASSYSRSTDTQYF
-,18,TRBV3-1/TRBV3-2,TRBD1,TRBJ1-2,TGTGCCAGCAGCCAAGATTGGGGCCTCCCGGGACAGAACTATGGCTACACCTTC,CASSQDWGLPGQNYGYTF
-,16,TRBV7-2,TRBD2,TRBJ2-2,TGTGCCAGCAACCTCAGAGCGGGACTTAGCGGCGGGGAGCTGTTTTTT,CASNLRAGLSGGELFF
-,12,TRBV29-1,-,TRBJ1-1,TGCAGCGCCCGGTGGGGGGGCACTGAAGCTTTCTTT,CSARWGGTEAFF
-,16,TRBV2,-,TRBJ1-5,TGTGCCAGCAAAGACCCAGGGGTCGGAGACAATCAGCCCCAGCATTTT,CASKDPGVGDNQPQHF
once,13,TRBV12-3/TRBV12-4,TRBD1,TRBJ1-1,TGTGCCAGCAGGGGACAGGGGGACACTGAAGCTTTCTTT,CASRGQGDTEAFF
-,16,TRBV6-2/TRBV6-3,TRBD2,TRBJ2-1,TGTGCCAGCAGCTTAAATAGCGGGGGGCATTACAATGAGCAGTTCTTC,CASSLNSGGHYNEQFF
medium-sized,18,TRBV27,TRBD1,TRBJ1-1,TGTGCCAGCAGTTCCCTCGTGGGACAGGGGGCGCGAGATTCTGAAGCTTTCTTT,CASSSLVGQGARDSEAFF
-,16,TRBV11-2,-,TRBJ1-2,TGTGCCAGCAGCTTCTCTGCAGGTTCCCCTAACTATGGCTACACCTTC,CASSFSAGSPNYGYTF
-,13,TRBV7-8,-,TRBJ1-6,TGTGCCAGCAGGAGGACATTTGATTCACCCCTCCACTTT,CASRRTFDSPLHF
-,16,TRBV7-2,TRBD2,TRBJ2-5,TGTGCCAGCAGCTCCTTACTAGCGGGGGGTTGGGAGACCCAGTACTTC,CASSSLLAGGWETQYF
-,15,TRBV2,TRBD2,TRBJ2-2,TGTGCCAGCAGGGGACTAGCGGGGGCAAGGGGGGAGCTGTTTTTT,CASRGLAGARGELFF
-,16,TRBV5-1,TRBD2,TRBJ2-3,TGCGCCAGCAGCTTTACCGGGACTAGCATGACGGATACGCAGTATTTT,CASSFTGTSMTDTQYF
-,19,TRBV19,TRBD1,TRBJ2-6,TGTGCCACCGCAAAATCGAGGGGACAGGGCCTCTCTGGGGCCAACGTCCTGACTTTC,CATAKSRGQGLSGANVLTF
-,16,TRBV27,TRBD1,TRBJ2-3,TGTGCCAGCAGTTCGACAGGGGGCGCCGGCACAGATACGCAGTATTTT,CASSSTGGAGTDTQYF
-,14,TRBV6-5,TRBD1,TRBJ1-4,TGTGCCAGCAGAAGACAGGGGCTTGGTGAAAAACTGTTTTTT,CASRRQGLGEKLFF
once,13,TRBV5-1,-,TRBJ1-1,TGCGCCAGCAGCTTGGCCGGGGACACTGAAGCTTTCTTT,CASSLAGDTEAFF
-,15,TRBV24-1,-,TRBJ1-5,TGTGCCACCAGTGAGGGCAGGTTTAGCAATCAGCCCCAGCATTTT,CATSEGRFSNQPQHF
-,14,TRBV5-4,TRBD2,TRBJ2-3,TGTGCCAGCAGCGGGCGGGAGAGGGGAGATACGCAGTATTTT,CASSGRERGDTQYF
-,14,TRBV2,TRBD1,TRBJ2-5,TGTGCCAGCAGCGGACAGGGGGGGCAAGAGACCCAGTACTTC,CASSGQGGQETQYF
-,15,TRBV28,-,TRBJ1-6,TGTGCCAGCAGTTTAGAACAGGGTGATAATTCACCCCTCCACTTT,CASSLEQGDNSPLHF
-,14,TRBV30,-,TRBJ1-4,TGTGCCTGGAGTGTCTCCATGGCCAAGGAAAAACTGTTTTTT,CAWSVSMAKEKLFF
-,13,TRBV6-6,TRBD1,TRBJ1-2,TGTGCCAGCAGTTACGGGACAGGAGGTGGCTACACCTTC,CASSYGTGGGYTF
-,11,TRBV20-1,-,TRBJ1-4,TGCAGTGCTGAGGTCTACGAAAAACTGTTTTTT,CSAEVYEKLFF
-,17,TRBV27,-,TRBJ1-4,TGTGCCAGCATGGTCAGGGGAAATCTAGGAGGTGGTGAAAAACTGTTTTTT,CASMVRGNLGGGEKLFF
-,13,TRBV5-8,-,TRBJ1-3,TGTGCCAGCAGCTTGAACAGTGGAAACACCATATATTTT,CASSLNSGNTIYF
-,13,TRBV6-5,-,TRBJ2-1,TGTGCCAGCAGAAAAACAGGGTCCAATGAGCAGTTCTTC,CASRKTGSNEQFF
-,15,TRBV7-2,-,TRBJ2-5,TGTGCCAGCAGCTCCCTTCTAGGCGGCTCAGAGACCCAGTACTTC,CASSSLLGGSETQYF
-,12,TRBV19,-,TRBJ1-2,TGTGCCAGTAGCCCGGAGGGCTATGGCTACACCTTC,CASSPEGYGYTF
-,14,TRBV6-5,-,TRBJ1-5,TGTGCCAGCACCCTAAGGACAACCAATCAGCCCCAGCATTTT,CASTLRTTNQPQHF
once,15,TRBV6-7,-,TRBJ1-5,TGTGCCAGCAATCACAGGTCACGGAGCAATCAGCCCCAGCATTTT,CASNHRSRSNQPQHF
few,13,TRBV7-3,-,TRBJ1-1,TGTGCCAGCAGCTTATTAGTGAACACTGAAGCTTTCTTT,CASSLLVNTEAFF
-,13,TRBV10-1,-,TRBJ1-2,TGCGCCCCCCGAGGGCCGGAATACTATGGCTACACCTTC,CAPRGPEYYGYTF
-,16,TRBV3-1/TRBV3-2,-,TRBJ2-1,TGTGCCAGCAGCCTCGGCGGGCAGGGGCATTACAATGAGCAGTTCTTC,CASSLGGQGHYNEQFF
-,16,TRBV7-2,-,TRBJ2-2,TGTGCCAGCAGCTTAAATGGAGGGGTTGGTACCGGGGAGCTGTTTTTT,CASSLNGGVGTGELFF
-,13,TRBV27,-,TRBJ1-1,TGTGCCAGCAGTCACAGGGAAGCCACTGAAGCTTTCTTT,CASSHREATEAFF
-,13,TRBV25-1,TRBD1,TRBJ1-2,TGTGCCAGCAGTAATTCGGACAGGGCCGGCTACACCTTC,CASSNSDRAGYTF
once,15,TRBV4-2,-,TRBJ1-5,TGTGCCAGCAGCCAAGGCCTGCGAGAGGATCAGCCCCAGCATTTT,CASSQGLREDQPQHF
-,13,TRBV3-1/TRBV3-2,-,TRBJ1-6,TGTGCCAGCAGCCAAAAGCCAAATTCACCCCTCCACTTT,CASSQKPNSPLHF
-,17,TRBV5-6,-,TRBJ2-7,TGTGCCAGCAGCTTGGTCTTGGTGACAGCGCTCTCCTACGAGCAGTACTTC,CASSLVLVTALSYEQYF
once,13,TRBV9,-,TRBJ1-5,TGTGCCAGCAGCGAAGGCGGATATCAGCCCCAGCATTTT,CASSEGGYQPQHF
-,15,TRBV7-6,TRBD1,TRBJ2-3,TGTGCCAGCAGACCGGGACAGGTCAGCACAGATACGCAGTATTTT,CASRPGQVSTDTQYF
-,15,TRBV7-9,-,TRBJ1-1,TGTGCCAGCAGCTTAGCCCCAGGGCTGAACACTGAAGCTTTCTTT,CASSLAPGLNTEAFF
-,14,TRBV11-2,-,TRBJ1-6,TGTGCCAGCAGCTTAGACCGGGTTCTTCGGCCCCTCCACTTT,CASSLDRVLRPLHF
-,15,TRBV19,-,TRBJ1-2,TGTGCCAGTAGTAACACACCGGACGGACAGCATGGCTACACCTTC,CASSNTPDGQHGYTF
few,11,TRBV30,-,TRBJ1-1,TGTGCCCGGGGTCAGAACACTGAAGCTTTCTTT,CARGQNTEAFF
-,15,TRBV7-9,TRBD2,TRBJ2-3,TGTGCCAGCAGCCACCTAGCGGGGGGATGGGATACGCAGTATTTT,CASSHLAGGWDTQYF
-,15,TRBV6-5,-,TRBJ1-1,TGTGCCAGCAGTTTACGACAGGCTGCGGACACTGAAGCTTTCTTT,CASSLRQAADTEAFF
-,16,TRBV3-1/TRBV3-2,TRBD2,TRBJ2-2,TGTGCCAGCAGCCGCGCGGCGGGGGGGCTAGCCGGGGAGCTGTTTTTT,CASSRAAGGLAGELFF
-,13,TRBV2,TRBD1,TRBJ2-5,TGTGCCAGCACCTCAAACAGGGGAGAGACCCAGTACTTC,CASTSNRGETQYF
-,15,TRBV5-4,-,TRBJ1-4,TGTGCCAGCAGCTTGTTAGGGGAAGGGGCCGAAAAACTGTTTTTT,CASSLLGEGAEKLFF
-,14,TRBV27,-,TRBJ1-4,TGTGCCAGCAGTTTACTGGGAGCTAATGAAAAACTGTTTTTT,CASSLLGANEKLFF
few,14,TRBV30,-,TRBJ1-1,TGTGCCTGGTGCCTAGGGGCGACGGACACTGAAGCTTTCTTT,CAWCLGATDTEAFF